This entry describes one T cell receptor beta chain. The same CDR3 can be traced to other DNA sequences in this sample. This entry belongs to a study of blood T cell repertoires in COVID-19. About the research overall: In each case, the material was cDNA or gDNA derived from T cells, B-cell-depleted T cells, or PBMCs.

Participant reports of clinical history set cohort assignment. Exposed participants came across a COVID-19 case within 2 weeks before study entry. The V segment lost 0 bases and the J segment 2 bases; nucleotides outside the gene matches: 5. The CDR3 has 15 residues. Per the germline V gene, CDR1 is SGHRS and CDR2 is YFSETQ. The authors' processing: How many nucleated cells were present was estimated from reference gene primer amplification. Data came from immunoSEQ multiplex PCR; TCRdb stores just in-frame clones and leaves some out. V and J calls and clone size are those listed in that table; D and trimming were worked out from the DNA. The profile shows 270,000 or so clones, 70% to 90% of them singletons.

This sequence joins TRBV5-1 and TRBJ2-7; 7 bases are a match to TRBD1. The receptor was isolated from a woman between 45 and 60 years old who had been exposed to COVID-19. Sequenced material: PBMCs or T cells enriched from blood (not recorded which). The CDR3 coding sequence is TGCGCCAGCAGCTTGGGGTTGGGACAGCCCTACGAGCAGTACTTC. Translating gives CASSLGLGQPYEQYF.